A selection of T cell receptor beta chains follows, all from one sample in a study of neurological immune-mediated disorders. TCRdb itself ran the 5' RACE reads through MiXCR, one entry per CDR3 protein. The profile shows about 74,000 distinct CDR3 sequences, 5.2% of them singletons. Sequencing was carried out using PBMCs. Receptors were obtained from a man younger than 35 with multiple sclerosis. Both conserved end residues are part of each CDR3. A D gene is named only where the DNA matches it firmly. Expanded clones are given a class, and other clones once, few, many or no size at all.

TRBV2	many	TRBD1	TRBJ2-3	TGTGCCAGCAGGAGACAGGGAGGCACAGATACGCAGTATTTT	CASRRQGGTDTQYF
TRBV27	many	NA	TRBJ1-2	TGTGCCAGCAGTTTTTCAGGGTTCTATGGCTACACCTTC	CASSFSGFYGYTF
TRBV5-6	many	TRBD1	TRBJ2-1	TGTGCCAGCAGCAACGGACAGGGGTCTACCTACAATGAGCAGTTCTTC	CASSNGQGSTYNEQFF
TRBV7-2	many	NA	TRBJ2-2	TGTGCCAGCAGCTTTGACGGGGGGAACACCGGGGAGCTGTTTTTT	CASSFDGGNTGELFF
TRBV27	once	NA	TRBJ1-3	TGTGCCAGCAGTCCCACCGCAGGAACTGGAAACACCATATATTTT	CASSPTAGTGNTIYF
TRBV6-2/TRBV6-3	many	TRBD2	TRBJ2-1	TGTGCCAGCAGTAGCGGGAGGGCCCTGGATGAGCAGTTCTTC	CASSSGRALDEQFF
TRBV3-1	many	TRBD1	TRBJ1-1	TGTGCCAGCAGCCCGAGAGACAGGGGCACTGAAGCTTTCTTT	CASSPRDRGTEAFF
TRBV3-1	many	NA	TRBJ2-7	TGTGCCAGCAGTTCCCGATCGGGGGTAGGCGAGCAGTACTTC	CASSSRSGVGEQYF
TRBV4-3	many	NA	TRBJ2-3	TGCGCCAGCAGCCACGGCAGAGAGGATACGCAGTATTTT	CASSHGREDTQYF
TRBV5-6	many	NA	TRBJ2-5	TGTGCCAGCAGCTTGTGGGACCAAGAGACCCAGTACTTC	CASSLWDQETQYF
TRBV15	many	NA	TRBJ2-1	TGTGCCACCAGCACTAGCACCTACAATGAGCAGTTCTTC	CATSTSTYNEQFF
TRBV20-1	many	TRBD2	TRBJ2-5	TGCAGTGCCTCCCATAGGACTAGCGGCCAAGAGACCCAGTACTTC	CSASHRTSGQETQYF
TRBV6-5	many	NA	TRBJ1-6	TGTGCCAGCAGTTACTCCCCAAGGGGTTCACCCCTCCACTTT	CASSYSPRGSPLHF
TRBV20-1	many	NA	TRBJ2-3	TGCAGTGCTAGAGATTCGAGGGTAGCTGATACGCAGTATTTT	CSARDSRVADTQYF
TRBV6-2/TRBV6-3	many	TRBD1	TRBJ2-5	TGTGCCAGCAGTTACGGGACAGGGGTTGAGACCCAGTACTTC	CASSYGTGVETQYF
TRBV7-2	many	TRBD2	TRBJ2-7	TGTGCCAGCAGCTCAAGAGTGGGAGGTAGCGGGAGCTACGAGCAGTACTTC	CASSSRVGGSGSYEQYF
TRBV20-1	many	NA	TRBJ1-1	TGCAGTGCTCTAACACAGGGCTGGTCGGACACTGAAGCTTTCTTT	CSALTQGWSDTEAFF
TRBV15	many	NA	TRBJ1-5	TGTGCCACCAGCAGAGAATGGGAAGGAGGCAATCAGCCCCAGCATTTT	CATSREWEGGNQPQHF
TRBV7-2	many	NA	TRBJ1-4	TGTGCCAGCGCAGGGGTAAATGAAAAACTGTTTTTT	CASAGVNEKLFF
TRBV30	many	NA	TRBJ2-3	TGTGCCTGGAGTGGAGGGACCACAGATACGCAGTATTTT	CAWSGGTTDTQYF
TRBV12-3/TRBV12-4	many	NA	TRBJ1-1	TGTGCCAGCACCACCAGGGGAAACACTGAAGCTTTCTTT	CASTTRGNTEAFF
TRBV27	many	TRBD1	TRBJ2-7	TGTGCCAGCAGTCGACAGGGGCGGCCCTACGAGCAGTACTTC	CASSRQGRPYEQYF
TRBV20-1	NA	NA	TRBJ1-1	TGCAGTGCTAGCCGCGGGGTAACTGAAGCTTTCTTT	CSASRGVTEAFF
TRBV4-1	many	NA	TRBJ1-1	TGCGCCAGCAGCCCCCGGGGGCGCGAGACTGAAGCTTTCTTT	CASSPRGRETEAFF
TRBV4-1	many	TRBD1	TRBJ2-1	TGCGCCAGCAGCCAGGGGGACAGGGGATACAATGAGCAGTTCTTC	CASSQGDRGYNEQFF
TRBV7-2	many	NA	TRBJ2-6	TGTGCCAGCAGCCCTAGGGGGGTTATCTCTGGGGCCAACGTCCTGACTTTC	CASSPRGVISGANVLTF
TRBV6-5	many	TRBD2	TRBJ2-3	TGTGCCAGCAGTTACACTCCTTCCGGGGGGAGCTTAGATACGCAGTATTTT	CASSYTPSGGSLDTQYF
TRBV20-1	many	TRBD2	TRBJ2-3	TGCAGTGCTCTGACTAGCGGGAGAAGTGGAAGAACAGATACGCAGTATTTT	CSALTSGRSGRTDTQYF
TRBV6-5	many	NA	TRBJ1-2	TGTGCCAGCAGTTCACTTTCCCTTGGCTATGGCTACACCTTC	CASSSLSLGYGYTF
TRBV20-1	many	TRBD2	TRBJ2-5	TGCAGTGCTACCGTTCTAGCGGGCCCACTAGAGACCCAGTACTTC	CSATVLAGPLETQYF
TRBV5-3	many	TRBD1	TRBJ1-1	TGTGCCAGAAGAGGAGGACAGGGTCCCCTTATGAACACTGAAGCTTTCTTT	CARRGGQGPLMNTEAFF
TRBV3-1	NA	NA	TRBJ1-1	TGTGCCAGCAGCCCATTTGGCAGGGGTGGCTCTGAAGCTTTCTTT	CASSPFGRGGSEAFF
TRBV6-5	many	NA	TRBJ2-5	TGTGCCAGCAGCAAGGGGGGTAGGACCCAGTACTTC	CASSKGGRTQYF
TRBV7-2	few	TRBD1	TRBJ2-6	TGTGCCAGCAAGAGGACAGGCAGTCCCTCTGGGGCCAAAGTCCTGACTTTC	CASKRTGSPSGAKVLTF
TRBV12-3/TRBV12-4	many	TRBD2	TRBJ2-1	TGTGCCAGCAGTTTAGTCCGACTAGCGGGAGGGAATGAGCAGTTCTTC	CASSLVRLAGGNEQFF
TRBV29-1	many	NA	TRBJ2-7	TGCAGCGTGGGTAGCTCCTACGAGCAGTACTTC	CSVGSSYEQYF
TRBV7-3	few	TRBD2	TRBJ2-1	TGTGCCAGCAGCTCCGGACTAGCGGGGGGGGATGAGCAGTTCTTC	CASSSGLAGGDEQFF
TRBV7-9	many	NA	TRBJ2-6	TGTGCCAGCAGCTACGACAGTGGTCGGTACTCTGGGGCCAACGTCCTGACTTTC	CASSYDSGRYSGANVLTF
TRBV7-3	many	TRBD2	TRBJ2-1	TGTGCCAGCAGCTTACTAGCGGGAGGGCCAAGGAGTTCCTACAATGAGCAGTTCTTC	CASSLLAGGPRSSYNEQFF
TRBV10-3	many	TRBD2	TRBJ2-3	TGTGCCACTGGAGCGGGGGGTCCCACTAGCACAGATACGCAGTATTTT	CATGAGGPTSTDTQYF
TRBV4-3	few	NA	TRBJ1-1	TGCGCCAGCAGCCGGTATCAATCCGAGGAAGCTTTCTTT	CASSRYQSEEAFF
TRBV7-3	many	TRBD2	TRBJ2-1	TGTGCCAGCAGCTTAGCGGGGGTAGGGAATGAGCAGTTCTTC	CASSLAGVGNEQFF
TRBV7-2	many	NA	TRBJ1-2	TGTGCCAGCAGCTTAAGGAGGGGCGGGGGGCGCTATGGCTACACCTTC	CASSLRRGGGRYGYTF
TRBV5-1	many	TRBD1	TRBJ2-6	TGCGCCAGCAGCTTGGAAGGACAGGTACTTGGCTCTGGGGCCAACGTCCTGACTTTC	CASSLEGQVLGSGANVLTF
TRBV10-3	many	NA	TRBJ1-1	TGTGCCATCAAGCGCGGGGCAGGGGAGACTGAAGCTTTCTTT	CAIKRGAGETEAFF
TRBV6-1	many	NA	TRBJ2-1	TGTGCCAGCAGTGACCCCCCGAGGGGGGTGGAGGAGCAGTTCTTC	CASSDPPRGVEEQFF
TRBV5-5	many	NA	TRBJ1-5	TGTGCCAGCAGCTTGGATCCAGGGGTTAGGCATCAGCCCCAGAATTTT	CASSLDPGVRHQPQNF
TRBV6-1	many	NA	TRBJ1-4	TGTGCCAGCAGTGAAATGTCAAGCCGGGAAAAACTGTTTTTT	CASSEMSSREKLFF
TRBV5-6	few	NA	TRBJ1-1	TGTGCCAGCAGCACCGACACCCTTTGGGAAGCTTTCTTT	CASSTDTLWEAFF
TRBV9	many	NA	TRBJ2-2	TGTGCCAGCAGCGTAAATTCTGTAGCCCCCGGGGAGCTGTTTTTT	CASSVNSVAPGELFF
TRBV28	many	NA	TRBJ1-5	TGTGCCAGCAGTTGGCGTCAGCCCCAGCATTTT	CASSWRQPQHF